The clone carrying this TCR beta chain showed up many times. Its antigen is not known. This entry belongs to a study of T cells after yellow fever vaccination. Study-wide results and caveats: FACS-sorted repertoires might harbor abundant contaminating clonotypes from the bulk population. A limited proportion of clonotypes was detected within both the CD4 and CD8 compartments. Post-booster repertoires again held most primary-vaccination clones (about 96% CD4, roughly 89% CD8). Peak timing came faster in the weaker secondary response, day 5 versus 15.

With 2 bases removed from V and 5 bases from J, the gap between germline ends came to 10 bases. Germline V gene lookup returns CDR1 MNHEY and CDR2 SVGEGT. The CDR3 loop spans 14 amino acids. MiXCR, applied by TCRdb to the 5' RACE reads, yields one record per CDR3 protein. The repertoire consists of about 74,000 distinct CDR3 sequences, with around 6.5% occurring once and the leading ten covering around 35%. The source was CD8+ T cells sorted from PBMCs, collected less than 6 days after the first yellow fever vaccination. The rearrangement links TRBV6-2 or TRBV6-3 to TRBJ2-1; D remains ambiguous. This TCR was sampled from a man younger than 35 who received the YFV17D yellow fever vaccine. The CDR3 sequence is CASSYGQEHNEQFF. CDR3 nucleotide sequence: TGTGCCAGCAGTTACGGTCAGGAGCACAATGAGCAGTTCTTC.